The 25 T cell receptor beta chains reported below all come from one sample, sequenced in a study of T cell changes during pregnancy in multiple sclerosis. TCRdb's copy holds only in-frame clones and misses some; the assay was immunoSEQ multiplex PCR. Of approximately 80,000 clones listed, about 90% were seen once; the top ten hold roughly 4%. The specimen comprised PBMCs, sampled in the first trimester of pregnancy. All receptors come from a female donor in good health, serving as a control in a pregnancy study. Some clones in this sample may be carry-over from other donors' samples.

This chain uses TRBV5-1 with TRBJ1-4; D might be TRBD1 (5 bases). V lost 0 bases, J lost 0 bases, and 6 bases lay in between. Germline V gene sequence: CDR1 SGHRS, CDR2 YFSETQ. This CDR3 has 15 amino acids. In DNA, the CDR3 is TGCGCCAGCAGCTTGGGGGGCACAACTAATGAAAAACTGTTTTTT. Translation: CASSLGGTTNEKLFF.

The chain recombines TRBV19 with TRBJ1-2; D may be TRBD1 (6 bases). CDR1 and CDR2 (germline): LNHDA, SQIVND (reference sequence). Trimming removed 6 bases from V and 4 bases from J, with 15 bases in between. The CDR3 consists of 14 residues. This CDR3 is CASRFLQGTYGYTF. For the CDR3, the DNA is TGTGCCAGTAGGTTCTTACAGGGAACCTATGGCTACACCTTC.

The rearrangement links TRBV28 to TRBJ2-7, with 11 bases that match TRBD2. There are 13 residues in the CDR3. Looked up from germline, CDR1 is MDHEN and CDR2 is SYDVKM. Germline trimming cut 7 bases from V and 5 bases from J; bases unmatched to any gene: 4. CDR3 sequence reads: CASKLAGVHEQYF. CDR3 nucleotides: TGTGCCAGCAAACTAGCGGGAGTTCACGAGCAGTACTTC. The full variable domain, in which reference TRBV28 and TRBJ2-7 provide the parts outside the CDR3, is DVKVTQSSRYLVKRTGEKVFLECVQDMDHENMFWYRQDPGLGLRLIYFSYDVKMKEKGDIPEGYSVSREKKERFSLILESASTNQTSMYLCASKLAGVHEQYFGPGTRLTVT.

The rearrangement joins TRBV7-2 to TRBJ1-3; the D gene is possibly TRBD1 (6 bases). CDR1 SGHTA and CDR2 FQGNSA come from the germline V gene. V gave up 8 bases and J gave up 5 bases, with 13 bases separating them. This CDR3 spans 13 amino acids. The CDR3 is CASASDSRNTIYF. The DNA for the CDR3 is TGTGCCAGCGCGTCGGACAGCCGAAACACCATATATTTT. Supplemented by reference TRBV7-2 and TRBJ1-3, the full variable domain reads GAGVSQSPSNKVTEKGKDVELRCDPISGHTALYWYRQSLGQGLEFLIYFQGNSAPDKSGLPSDRFSAERTGGSVSTLTIQRTQQEDSAVYLCASASDSRNTIYFGEGSWLTVV.

The chain recombines TRBV27 with TRBJ1-2; the match to TRBD1 covers 10 bases. This CDR3 has 14 residues. Looked up from germline, CDR1 is MNHEY and CDR2 is SMNVEV (reference sequence). V gave up 4 bases and J gave up 8 bases; unmatched junction bases: 7. CDR3 DNA: TGTGCCAGCAGTTCCCGGGACAGGGGATGGGGCTACACCTTC. This encodes CASSSRDRGWGYTF.

V usage is TRBV2 and J usage is TRBJ1-1; D gene uncertain. This CDR3 spans 14 amino acids. Germline V CDR1 and CDR2: SNHLY, FYNNEI. V was shortened by 7 bases and J by 8 bases, with 20 bases between the two germline ends. The CDR3 sequence is CASKYTARSQEAFF. The CDR3, as DNA: TGTGCCAGCAAGTATACAGCCCGGTCACAAGAAGCTTTCTTT.

The V gene is TRBV5-4, the J gene TRBJ1-3, with no clear D. This CDR3 contains 14 residues. Trimming removed 0 bases at V and 6 bases at J, with 10 bases between. Germline lookup yields CDR1 SGHNT and CDR2 YYREEE (reference sequence). DNA for the CDR3: TGTGCCAGCAGCTTGGACTCACTCTTAAACACCATATATTTT. Translation gives CASSLDSLLNTIYF.

The V gene is TRBV25-1, the J gene TRBJ2-3; D might be TRBD2 (6 bases). CDR1 and CDR2 (germline): MGHDK, SYGVNS. The V end lost 4 bases, the J end lost 10 bases, and 9 bases lay between the germline ends. The CDR3 runs to 11 residues. In nucleotides, the CDR3 is TGTGCCAGCAGTGGGGGGGAGGCGCAGTATTTT. This sequence encodes CASSGGEAQYF.

The chain is built from TRBV7-8 and TRBJ2-7; the match to TRBD1 covers 9 bases. V was pared by 6 bases and J by 4 bases, with 16 bases of the junction left unmatched. Germline assignment: CDR1 SGHVS and CDR2 FQNEAQ. The CDR3 consists of 17 residues. CDR3 nucleotides: TGTGCCAGCAGTCCCCTCGACCGGGACAGGGCCTTGTACGAGCAGTACTTC. Its translation: CASSPLDRDRALYEQYF.

The gene calls are TRBV6-1 and TRBJ2-1, with 8 bases aligning to TRBD2. The trim removed 6 bases at V and 2 bases at J, leaving 3 bases unmatched. The CDR3 consists of 14 residues. Germline assignment: CDR1 MNHNS and CDR2 SASEGT. The CDR3 sequence: CASRNGGAYNEQFF. DNA of the CDR3: TGTGCCAGCAGGAACGGGGGGGCCTACAATGAGCAGTTCTTC.

The chain combines TRBV6-5 with TRBJ2-7, with 10 bases matching TRBD2. The CDR3 extends over 14 amino acids. The V segment lost 6 bases and the J segment 4 bases; nucleotides outside the gene matches: 6. CDR1 and CDR2 (germline): MNHEY, SVGAGI. CDR3 sequence (DNA): TGTGCCAGCAGCCCTAGCGGGAGCGGTTACGAGCAGTACTTC. Its translation is CASSPSGSGYEQYF.

V and J are TRBV7-9 and TRBJ2-1, with TRBD1 identical over 10 bases. This CDR3 has 15 amino acids. V shed 4 bases and J 2 bases; nucleotides not matched to a gene: 2. In germline, CDR1 is SEHNR, CDR2 FQNEAQ (reference sequence). CDR3 region: CASSSGQGTYNEQFF. In nucleotides, the CDR3 is TGTGCCAGCAGCTCGGGACAGGGGACCTACAATGAGCAGTTCTTC.

This clone was found once. The chain recombines TRBV11-2 with TRBJ2-5, with 8 bases fitting TRBD1. Germline loops: CDR1 SGHAT, CDR2 FQNNGV. The junction had 8 bases not matched to a gene; V was cut back by 5 bases and J by 0 bases. The CDR3 is made up of 16 amino acids. The CDR3 reads CASSSRWTGYQETQYF. The CDR3, as DNA: TGTGCCAGCAGCAGCAGATGGACAGGGTACCAAGAGACCCAGTACTTC.

The chain combines TRBV6-1 with TRBJ2-3, with 13 bases fitting TRBD2. CDR1 MNHNS and CDR2 SASEGT come from the germline V gene. The CDR3 sequence is 16 residues long. The V segment lost 5 bases and the J segment 5 bases; nucleotides outside the gene matches: 7. In DNA form, the CDR3 reads TGTGCCAGCAGTCAAGGACTAGCGGGAGCAGGAGATACGCAGTATTTT. It specifies CASSQGLAGAGDTQYF.

This rearrangement joins TRBV4-1 to TRBJ2-1, with TRBD2 matching over 7 bases. The CDR3 spans 16 residues. V gave up 3 bases and J gave up 0 bases; unmatched junction bases: 5. CDR1 and CDR2 from the germline V gene are MGHRA and YSYEKL. CDR3 loop: CASSQIAGHSYNEQFF. In DNA form, the CDR3 reads TGCGCCAGCAGCCAGATAGCGGGCCACTCCTACAATGAGCAGTTCTTC.

The rearrangement joins TRBV19 to TRBJ2-5; 7 positions match TRBD2. V lost 8 bases, J lost 5 bases, and 8 bases stayed unmatched. The CDR3 is 13 residues long. CDR1 and CDR2 (germline): LNHDA, SQIVND (reference sequence). For the CDR3, the DNA is TGTGCCAGTGGAAGGACCGGGGGGGAGACCCAGTACTTC. Amino acids: CASGRTGGETQYF.

This chain links TRBV4-2 with TRBJ1-4; the match to TRBD1 covers 7 bases. Losses at the gene ends were 0 bases for V and 5 bases for J; bases not matched to a gene: 9. The CDR3 has 17 amino acids. Germline CDR1 is LGHNA and CDR2 is YNFKEQ. The CDR3 nucleotides are TGTGCCAGCAGCCAAGATTATATGAGGGACAGAAATGAAAAACTGTTTTTT. This codes for CASSQDYMRDRNEKLFF.

The genes are TRBV27 and TRBJ2-7, with 9 nucleotides matching TRBD2. Germline trimming cut 3 bases from V and 1 base from J; bases unmatched to any gene: 4. CDR3 length equals 15 residues. In germline, CDR1 is MNHEY, CDR2 SMNVEV (reference sequence). The CDR3 loop reads CASSFRLAGSYEQYF. As DNA, the CDR3 is TGTGCCAGCAGTTTTCGCCTAGCGGGGTCCTACGAGCAGTACTTC.

This chain uses TRBV7-6 with TRBJ1-2; a possible D gene is TRBD1 (5 bases). V was cut by 5 bases and J by 7 bases, with 14 bases left in between. CDR1 is SGHVS and CDR2 is FNYEAQ in the germline V gene. This CDR3 spans 13 amino acids. The CDR3 coding sequence is TGTGCCAGCAGCCGAACAGGAAACGGTGGCTACACCTTC. Its protein is CASSRTGNGGYTF.

The gene calls are TRBV5-1 and TRBJ2-1; TRBD2 matches at 9 bases. The CDR3 sequence is 14 residues long. The V gene's germline CDR1 is SGHRS and CDR2 YFSETQ. V shed 4 bases, J shed 2 bases, and the junction held 1 base outside the gene matches. The CDR3 sequence: CASSSGGTYNEQFF. The CDR3 DNA follows: TGCGCCAGCAGCAGCGGGGGGACCTACAATGAGCAGTTCTTC.

V and J are TRBV28 and TRBJ1-1; 9 nucleotides agree with TRBD1. The CDR3 is 15 amino acids. The germline V gene has CDR1 MDHEN and CDR2 SYDVKM. Trimming removed 10 bases from V and 3 bases from J; junction bases left unmatched: 12. The CDR3 protein is CATRDREVFDTEAFF. The CDR3 DNA follows: TGTGCCACCCGGGACAGGGAGGTATTTGACACTGAAGCTTTCTTT.

The chain couples TRBV19 to TRBJ2-3, with TRBD2 matching 10 bases. The CDR3 sequence is 15 residues long. J lost 4 bases, V lost 5 bases, and 6 bases had no gene match. The V gene's germline CDR1 is LNHDA and CDR2 SQIVND (reference sequence). The DNA for the CDR3 is TGTGCCAGTAGTCACCTCGGACTAGCGGCAGATACGCAGTATTTT. This sequence encodes CASSHLGLAADTQYF.

V and J are TRBV6-6 and TRBJ2-7; 11 positions agree with TRBD2. V lost 6 bases, J lost 4 bases, and 8 bases stayed unmatched. The V gene's germline CDR1 is MNHNY and CDR2 SVGAGI (reference sequence). CDR3 length: 15 amino acids. The CDR3 nucleotides are TGTGCCAGCAGGCCCATAGCGGGAGGGGGTTACGAGCAGTACTTC. As protein: CASRPIAGGGYEQYF.

The V gene is TRBV9, the J gene TRBJ2-1, with TRBD2 as a possible D gene (6 bases). CDR1 is SGDLS, CDR2 YYNGEE, per germline. The V end lost 0 bases, the J end lost 4 bases, and 14 bases lay between the germline ends. The CDR3 length is 16 residues. CDR3 residues: CASSVGVLASYNEQFF. The CDR3 nucleotides read TGTGCCAGCAGCGTAGGAGTTCTAGCGTCATACAATGAGCAGTTCTTC.

The chain combines TRBV5-1 with TRBJ1-2; D remains unclear. Trimming shortened V by 3 bases and J by 4 bases, and 19 bases separated the two germline ends. This CDR3 is 16 amino acids long. Germline CDR1 SGHRS, CDR2 YFSETQ. The CDR3 loop is CASSSFLYTQTYGYTF. The CDR3 bases are TGCGCCAGCAGCTCCTTCCTGTATACACAGACCTATGGCTACACCTTC.